These 30 T cell receptor beta chains originate from one sample sequenced in a study of T cell responses to AZD1222 COVID-19 vaccine. Clones were read by immunoSEQ multiplex PCR, and TCRdb kept only the in-frame ones, dropping some. The sample yields about 150,000 clones, 90% to 95% seen once. The sequencing used peripheral blood, collected 28 days after the second AZD1222 dose. The receptors shown here come from an adult who received the AZD1222 COVID-19 vaccine.

The chain combines TRBV24-1 with TRBJ2-1; D could derive from TRBD1 or TRBD2 (5 bases each). CDR1 is KGHDR and CDR2 is SFDVKD in the germline V gene. V was trimmed by 0 bases and J by 3 bases, leaving 11 bases between them. The CDR3 loop spans 16 amino acids. CDR3 amino acids: CATSDLRGPNYNEQFF. The CDR3, as DNA: TGTGCCACCAGTGATTTGCGGGGCCCTAACTACAATGAGCAGTTCTTC.

The chain links TRBV6-5 to TRBJ1-3; D not certain. Germline assignment: CDR1 MNHEY and CDR2 SVGAGI. The CDR3 extends over 14 amino acids. V dropped 6 bases and J dropped 1 base, with 10 bases sitting between them. CDR3: CASRATGSGNTIYF. CDR3 DNA sequence: TGTGCCAGCAGGGCGACGGGATCTGGAAACACCATATATTTT.

The V and J genes are TRBV5-1 and TRBJ1-4, with a tentative D call TRBD1 (6 bases). The V and J ends lost 0 bases and 8 bases respectively, with 11 bases between them. The germline CDR1 and CDR2 sequences are SGHRS and YFSETQ. This CDR3 is 14 amino acids long. CDR3 amino acids: CASSLEAGDEKLFF. CDR3 sequence (DNA): TGCGCCAGCAGCTTGGAGGCAGGGGACGAAAAACTGTTTTTT.

The gene calls are TRBV7-9 and TRBJ2-2; 9 bases fit TRBD1. After removal of 5 bases from V and 5 bases from J, the junction contained 9 bases not matched to a gene. CDR1 is SEHNR, CDR2 FQNEAQ, per germline (reference sequence). The length of the CDR3 is 16 residues. The CDR3 protein is CASSPRTGDLTGELFF. The CDR3 DNA reads as TGTGCCAGCAGCCCTCGGACAGGGGATTTAACCGGGGAGCTGTTTTTT.

The rearrangement joins TRBV5-1 to TRBJ2-7, with D maybe TRBD2 (6 bases). The V gene's germline CDR1 is SGHRS and CDR2 YFSETQ. The CDR3 covers 14 residues. V dropped 3 bases and J dropped 9 bases, with 19 bases sitting between them. CDR3 residues: CASSYAGQLRGQYF. The CDR3 DNA is TGCGCCAGCAGCTATGCGGGGCAGCTTCGCGGGCAGTACTTC.

The rearrangement uses TRBV30 and TRBJ2-7; 7 nucleotides align to TRBD1. The V gene's germline CDR1 is GTSNPN and CDR2 SVGIG (reference sequence). This CDR3 contains 13 residues. V lost 0 bases, J lost 2 bases, and 1 base stayed unmatched. The CDR3 spells CAWSVGQTYEQYF. The CDR3 region has the DNA TGTGCCTGGAGTGTGGGACAGACCTACGAGCAGTACTTC. The whole variable domain, remainder taken from reference TRBV30 and TRBJ2-7, is SQTIHQWPATLVQPVGSPLSLECTVEGTSNPNLYWYRQAAGRGLQLLFYSVGIGQISSEVPQNLSASRPQDRQFILSSKKLLLSDSGFYLCAWSVGQTYEQYFGPGTRLTVT.

This chain links TRBV7-2 with TRBJ2-1, with a weak D call TRBD1 (7 bases). V was clipped by 0 bases and J by 9 bases, with 12 bases between them. The CDR3 is 14 residues long. Germline V CDR1 and CDR2: SGHTA, FQGNSA. Written as DNA, the CDR3 is TGTGCCAGCAGCTTAGCGGGCAGGGGGGTTGAGCAGTTCTTC. This gives the protein CASSLAGRGVEQFF.

This rearrangement joins TRBV2 to TRBJ1-5; a possible D gene is TRBD1 (5 bases). Trimming took 2 bases from V and 4 from J, leaving 9 bases between them. CDR3 length equals 14 residues. Germline V gene lookup returns CDR1 SNHLY and CDR2 FYNNEI. CDR3 sequence reads: CASSEQGPNQPQHF. The CDR3 DNA sequence: TGTGCCAGCAGTGAACAGGGACCGAATCAGCCCCAGCATTTT.

The gene calls are TRBV7-3 and TRBJ1-4, with a weak D call TRBD1 (5 bases). V lost 2 bases, J lost 8 bases, and 9 bases lay in between. The CDR3 runs to 13 residues. The germline V gene encodes CDR1 SGHTA and CDR2 FQGTGA. CDR3 bases: TGTGCCAGCAGCTTATCAGGGAACGAAAAACTGTTTTTT. Translation: CASSLSGNEKLFF.

V gene TRBV19 combines with J gene TRBJ1-2; D is unclear. V shed 9 bases and J shed 4 bases, with 12 bases lying between them. CDR1 is LNHDA, CDR2 SQIVND, per germline (reference sequence). The CDR3 extends over 12 amino acids. The CDR3 loop is CASVSPRYGYTF. CDR3 coding DNA: TGTGCCAGCGTTTCCCCTCGCTATGGCTACACCTTC.

The rearrangement links TRBV19 to TRBJ1-2; D may be TRBD1 (6 bases). The CDR3 runs to 15 residues. Trimming cost V 3 bases and J 3 bases, with 14 bases left between them. CDR1 is LNHDA and CDR2 is SQIVND in the germline V gene (reference sequence). The CDR3 loop reads CASSIAGGDDYGYTF. CDR3 coding DNA: TGTGCCAGTAGTATCGCCGGGGGCGACGACTATGGCTACACCTTC. Using reference TRBV19 and TRBJ1-2 for the parts outside the CDR3, the full variable domain is DGGITQSPKYLFRKEGQNVTLSCEQNLNHDAMYWYRQDPGQGLRLIYYSQIVNDFQKGDIAEGYSVSREKKESFPLTVTSAQKNPTAFYLCASSIAGGDDYGYTFGSGTRLTVV.

This chain uses TRBV15 with TRBJ1-2; 8 bases line up with TRBD1. The CDR3 spans 15 residues. With V trimmed by 2 bases and J by 4 bases, 6 bases remained unmatched. Germline V gives CDR1 LNHNV, CDR2 YYDKDF (reference sequence). The CDR3 DNA is TGTGCCACCAGCAGAACACAGGGGGGTTCCTATGGCTACACCTTC. Residues: CATSRTQGGSYGYTF.

This clone has a single count. The chain recombines TRBV7-8 with TRBJ2-5; 10 nucleotides line up with TRBD2. This CDR3 comprises 14 residues. After removal of 3 bases from V and 4 bases from J, the junction contained 2 bases not matched to a gene. Germline V lookup: CDR1 SGHVS, CDR2 FQNEAQ. The CDR3 loop is CASSFRTSGETQYF. The CDR3 nucleotides read TGTGCCAGCAGCTTCCGGACTAGCGGAGAGACCCAGTACTTC. The full variable domain, its missing parts supplied by reference TRBV7-8 and TRBJ2-5, is GAGVSQSPRYKVAKRGQDVALRCDPISGHVSLFWYQQALGQGPEFLTYFQNEAQLDKSGLPSDRFFAERPEGSVSTLKIQRTQQEDSAVYLCASSFRTSGETQYFGPGTRLLVL.

This clone was observed once. The chain uses TRBV2 and TRBJ1-4; D is unresolved. This CDR3 is built from 12 residues. The germline V gene encodes CDR1 SNHLY and CDR2 FYNNEI. V was cut by 6 bases and J by 4 bases, with 6 bases left in between. The CDR3 spells CASRRDNEKLFF. The DNA for the CDR3 is TGTGCCAGCAGGAGGGATAATGAAAAACTGTTTTTT.

The V and J genes are TRBV9 and TRBJ1-1; 10 bases map to TRBD1. The germline V gene encodes CDR1 SGDLS and CDR2 YYNGEE. With V trimmed by 1 base and J by 4 bases, 7 bases remained unmatched. CDR3 length: 16 amino acids. CDR3 sequence (DNA): TGTGCCAGCAGCGTAACTTGGGACAGGGGACGCACTGAAGCTTTCTTT. Amino acid sequence: CASSVTWDRGRTEAFF.

V and J are TRBV7-8 and TRBJ1-5, with 7 bases identical to TRBD1. Germline CDR1 reads SGHVS; CDR2 reads FQNEAQ. The CDR3 totals 15 residues. V gave up 5 bases and J gave up 7 bases; unmatched junction bases: 11. The CDR3 nucleotides are TGTGCCAGCAGCGACTTGACAGGGAAACAACAGCCCCAGCATTTT. Its translation is CASSDLTGKQQPQHF.

The J gene is TRBJ2-3, the V gene TRBV11-3; 11 bases align to TRBD2. Trimming removed 5 bases from V and 2 bases from J; junction bases left unmatched: 6. Germline V gene sequence: CDR1 SGHNT, CDR2 YENEEA. This CDR3 has 16 residues. Here the CDR3 reads CASSAGLAEITDTQYF. The CDR3 DNA sequence: TGTGCCAGCAGCGCGGGACTAGCGGAGATCACAGATACGCAGTATTTT.

V and J are TRBV6-5 and TRBJ1-1; 10 bases are a match to TRBD1. CDR3 size: 14 residues. V lost 8 bases to trimming and J lost 4 bases; unmatched junction nucleotides: 7. Per the germline V gene, CDR1 is MNHEY and CDR2 is SVGAGI. CDR3 protein: CASEPTGGTTEAFF. The CDR3 DNA follows: TGTGCCAGCGAACCGACAGGGGGCACCACTGAAGCTTTCTTT.

This chain uses TRBV6-5 with TRBJ1-4, with TRBD1 matching 9 bases. The CDR3 is 14 residues long. V shed 6 bases, J shed 6 bases, and the junction held 5 bases outside the gene matches. Germline V gene data show CDR1 as MNHEY and CDR2 as SVGAGI. The CDR3 loop reads CASRQGAIYEKLFF. The CDR3, as DNA: TGTGCCAGCAGACAGGGGGCGATTTATGAAAAACTGTTTTTT.

The chain recombines TRBV2 with TRBJ1-2; D is unresolved. The ends were cut back, 0 bases at V and 6 bases at J, with 14 bases in the middle. The CDR3 consists of 15 residues. Germline lookup yields CDR1 SNHLY and CDR2 FYNNEI. The CDR3 bases are TGTGCCAGCAGTGAAGCGCTTCTGGGCGGTGATGGCTACACCTTC. This gives the protein CASSEALLGGDGYTF.

This clone appeared once. In DNA form, the CDR3 reads TGCGCCAGCAGCCGGACAGGGGACCCTGGCTACACCTTC. It translates to CASSRTGDPGYTF. The chain couples TRBV5-1 to TRBJ1-2; 9 bases fit TRBD1. The V and J ends lost 4 bases and 7 bases, in that order; junction bases with no gene match: 5. The CDR3 length is 13 residues. Germline CDR1 and CDR2: SGHRS and YFSETQ.

V is TRBV2 and J is TRBJ1-1; maybe TRBD1 (5 bases). CDR1 is SNHLY and CDR2 is FYNNEI in the germline V gene. Trimming stripped 8 bases from V and 7 bases from J, with 11 bases between. The CDR3 extends over 11 amino acids. The CDR3 sequence is CASLGRSEAFF. CDR3 nucleotide sequence: TGTGCCAGCTTGGGGCGGAGTGAAGCTTTCTTT.

The genes are TRBV4-2 and TRBJ2-4; weak D call: TRBD1 (6 bases). Per germline, CDR1 LGHNA and CDR2 YNFKEQ. The germline V and J ends were trimmed by 0 bases and 7 bases, with 19 bases remaining between them. The CDR3 has 17 amino acids. CDR3: CASSQEFSDRPGNIQYF. The CDR3 coding sequence is TGTGCCAGCAGCCAAGAATTCAGCGACAGGCCCGGGAACATTCAGTACTTC.

The rearrangement joins TRBV3-1 (or the pseudogene TRBV3-2) to TRBJ2-1; TRBD2 agrees at 9 bases. V shed 5 bases, J shed 9 bases, and the junction held 8 bases outside the gene matches. Germline CDR1 LGHDT, CDR2 YNNKEL (reference sequence). This CDR3 has 14 residues. CDR3 protein: CASSYISGGSEQFF. In DNA, the CDR3 is TGTGCCAGCAGCTATATTAGCGGGGGAAGTGAGCAGTTCTTC.

V is TRBV5-6 and J is TRBJ2-5; tentative D call: TRBD1 (7 bases). The CDR3 sequence is 13 residues long. The V and J ends lost 3 bases and 5 bases respectively, with 11 bases between them. Germline values: CDR1 SGHDT, CDR2 YYEEEE. CDR3 sequence (DNA): TGTGCCAGCAGCTGGAGGGGGCGGGAGACCCAGTACTTC. Translated: CASSWRGRETQYF.

The V and J genes are TRBV7-8 and TRBJ2-2; 9 bases are shared with TRBD1. Losses at the gene ends were 5 bases for V and 6 bases for J; bases not matched to a gene: 4. The V gene's germline CDR1 is SGHVS and CDR2 FQNEAQ. The CDR3 runs 14 residues. The CDR3 coding sequence is TGTGCCAGCAGCGCACGGACAGGGGCCGGGGAGCTGTTTTTT. Residues: CASSARTGAGELFF.

The CDR3 region has the DNA TGTGCCAGCAGTTTTTATAGCAATCAGCCCCAGCATTTT. Protein product: CASSFYSNQPQHF. The rearrangement joins TRBV28 to TRBJ1-5, with no clear D. The length of the CDR3 is 13 residues. Germline-derived CDR1 and CDR2 are MDHEN and SYDVKM. Trimming left V 3 bases short and J 0 bases short, with 3 bases between.

This chain links TRBV4-1 with TRBJ1-2, with TRBD1 matching 8 bases. V gave up 1 base and J gave up 4 bases; unmatched junction bases: 5. The V gene's germline CDR1 is MGHRA and CDR2 YSYEKL. The CDR3 spans 15 residues. CDR3 DNA: TGCGCCAGCAGCCAAGGACAGGGGACGAGCTATGGCTACACCTTC. Translating gives CASSQGQGTSYGYTF.

CDR3 residues: CASSPKASGGQGDYEQYF. The DNA of the CDR3 is TGTGCCAGCTCACCAAAAGCAAGCGGTGGACAGGGGGACTACGAGCAGTACTTC. The chain has TRBV18 and TRBJ2-7, with TRBD1 matching 10 bases. Germline V gene sequence: CDR1 KGHSH, CDR2 LQKENI. Germline trimming cut 2 bases from V and 3 bases from J; bases unmatched to any gene: 13. The CDR3 spans 18 residues. Filled out from reference TRBV18 and TRBJ2-7, the complete variable domain reads NAGVMQNPRHLVRRRGQEARLRCSPMKGHSHVYWYRQLPEEGLKFMVYLQKENIIDESGMPKERFSAEFPKEGPSILRIQQVVRGDSAAYFCASSPKASGGQGDYEQYFGPGTRLTVT.

V gene TRBV7-7 combines with J gene TRBJ1-1, with 9 bases that match TRBD1. The CDR3 is made up of 17 amino acids. With 5 bases clipped from V and 0 bases from J, the junction kept 10 bases outside the gene matches. Looked up from germline, CDR1 is SSHAT and CDR2 is FNYEAQ (reference sequence). This CDR3 is CASSKPGQGTMNTEAFF. CDR3 nucleotide sequence: TGTGCCAGCAGCAAACCGGGACAGGGAACAATGAACACTGAAGCTTTCTTT.